The next 30 T cell receptor beta chains were all read from a single sample in a study of T cells in localized non-small cell lung cancer (dated by TCRdb to 2018 to 2021). Libraries were prepared through the immunoSEQ multiplex PCR assay. Entries here come from immuneACCESS through TCRdb and include only in-frame sequences with V and J called. Some clones fail to appear in such tables; in the studies checked, an unresolved V gene covers under half of the shortfall, and the cause of the remainder is unknown. Within this sample are about 21,000 clones, with about 81% of them counted one time only. 2.4% of the sample goes to the ten largest clones. The source was peripheral blood, collected before any cancer treatment. Every receptor here comes from a man between 40 and 69 years old with stage I lung adenocarcinoma.

The genes are TRBV9 and TRBJ2-1; D not certain. CDR1 SGDLS and CDR2 YYNGEE come from the germline V gene. Trimming took 0 bases from V and 8 from J, leaving 3 bases between them. This CDR3 is 11 amino acids long. The DNA for the CDR3 is TGTGCCAGCAGCGTAGAGGATGAGCAGTTCTTC. It specifies CASSVEDEQFF.

Notes on this clone: Other DNA variants within this sample encode the same CDR3. V usage is TRBV28 and J usage is TRBJ1-3; 8 bases map to TRBD1. Germline V lookup: CDR1 MDHEN, CDR2 SYDVKM. The CDR3 totals 15 residues. Trimming cost V 6 bases and J 2 bases; bases outside gene matches: 6. The CDR3 loop is CASRSDRVPGNTIYF. CDR3 DNA sequence: TGTGCCAGCAGGTCGGACAGGGTTCCTGGAAACACCATATATTTT.

V and J are TRBV5-8 and TRBJ2-7; weak D call: TRBD2 (5 bases). The CDR3 contains 14 residues. Germline V lookup: CDR1 SGHTS, CDR2 YDEGEE. V was pared by 4 bases and J by 6 bases, with 17 bases between. Here the CDR3 reads CASSGWRFPGEQYF. CDR3 nucleotides: TGTGCCAGCAGCGGGTGGAGGTTTCCGGGCGAGCAGTACTTC. The full variable domain, with the rest looked up from reference TRBV5-8 and TRBJ2-7, is EAGVTQSPTHLIKTRGQQATLRCSPISGHTSVYWYQQALGLGLQFLLWYDEGEERNRGNFPPRFSGRQFPNYSSELNVNALELEDSALYLCASSGWRFPGEQYFGPGTRLTVT.

This clone was observed a single time. The V gene is TRBV28, the J gene TRBJ2-2, with 9 positions matching TRBD2. J lost 4 bases, V lost 8 bases, and 11 bases had no gene match. The length of the CDR3 is 16 residues. Germline CDR1 is MDHEN and CDR2 is SYDVKM. CDR3 DNA sequence: TGTGCCAGCGTTCTGGCGGGAGGGCGAAGCACCGGGGAGCTGTTTTTT. It yields the protein CASVLAGGRSTGELFF.

The chain has TRBV9 and TRBJ2-5; the D is unclear. CDR1 and CDR2 from the germline V gene are SGDLS and YYNGEE. The CDR3 extends over 16 amino acids. V shed 3 bases and J shed 5 bases, with 20 bases lying between them. DNA of the CDR3: TGTGCCAGCAGCGCCGGGCTGGCGAGAGGAGCGGAGACCCAGTACTTC. Its translation is CASSAGLARGAETQYF.

The CDR3 loop reads CASSIATRSQPQHF. The CDR3 coding sequence is TGTGCCAGTAGTATAGCGACACGGTCGCAGCCCCAGCATTTT. The chain has TRBV19 and TRBJ1-5; D unresolved. The germline CDR1 and CDR2 sequences are LNHDA and SQIVND (reference sequence). V gave up 1 base and J gave up 7 bases, with 11 bases separating them. The CDR3 sequence is 14 residues long.

J is TRBJ2-5 and V is TRBV5-1; possible D gene TRBD2, 5 bases. V was clipped by 0 bases and J by 2 bases, with 8 bases between them. The germline V gene has CDR1 SGHRS and CDR2 YFSETQ. CDR3 size: 14 residues. The CDR3 loop is CASSLGSGQETQYF. The DNA of the CDR3 is TGCGCCAGCAGCTTGGGCAGCGGACAAGAGACCCAGTACTTC.

The rearrangement joins TRBV9 to TRBJ2-1; TRBD2 agrees at 14 bases. CDR3 size: 17 residues. Germline loops: CDR1 SGDLS, CDR2 YYNGEE. The V and J ends lost 3 bases and 8 bases, in that order; junction bases with no gene match: 10. CDR3 DNA sequence: TGTGCCAGCAGCGCAGGGACTAGCGGGGGCCTCAGGGATGAGCAGTTCTTC. Protein sequence: CASSAGTSGGLRDEQFF.

The chain recombines TRBV11-2 with TRBJ2-5; D not resolved. V was cut by 2 bases and J by 5 bases, with 3 bases left in between. CDR3 length: 11 residues. The germline V gene encodes CDR1 SGHAT and CDR2 FQNNGV. CDR3 loop: CASSLSETQYF. In DNA, the CDR3 is TGTGCCAGCAGCTTATCGGAGACCCAGTACTTC.

The CDR3 protein is CASRPMSGYAEAFF. CDR3 nucleotide sequence: TGTGCCAGCCGACCGATGAGTGGGTACGCTGAAGCTTTCTTT. The chain couples TRBV2 to TRBJ1-1; D uncertain. The CDR3 extends over 14 amino acids. V gave up 8 bases and J gave up 6 bases, with 19 bases separating them. CDR1 is SNHLY, CDR2 FYNNEI, per germline.

The chain links TRBV7-9 to TRBJ2-3; the match to TRBD2 covers 7 bases. Germline V gene sequence: CDR1 SEHNR, CDR2 FQNEAQ (reference sequence). The trim removed 5 bases at V and 6 bases at J, leaving 11 bases unmatched. The CDR3 is made up of 15 amino acids. CDR3 amino acids: CASSPQGRAMDTQYF. CDR3 nucleotide sequence: TGTGCCAGCAGCCCCCAAGGGAGGGCCATGGATACGCAGTATTTT.

The chain has TRBV9 and TRBJ1-2; D is unresolved. V was pared by 0 bases and J by 5 bases, with 8 bases between. CDR3 length: 13 residues. Per germline, CDR1 SGDLS and CDR2 YYNGEE. CDR3 sequence (DNA): TGTGCCAGCAGCGTAGCTTTACAGTATGGCTACACCTTC. Translating gives CASSVALQYGYTF.

CDR3 coding DNA: TGTGCCAGCAGCTTACGGGGAAGGGAGACCCAGTACTTC. Its protein product is CASSLRGRETQYF. The rearrangement joins TRBV7-3 to TRBJ2-5; maybe TRBD2 (5 bases). Trimming left V 2 bases short and J 5 bases short, with 9 bases between. Germline V gene data show CDR1 as SGHTA and CDR2 as FQGTGA. The CDR3 consists of 13 residues.

This clone has only a few counts. This rearrangement joins TRBV27 to TRBJ2-1; a weak D match, TRBD2 (6 bases). The CDR3 has 15 amino acids. CDR1 and CDR2 (germline): MNHEY, SMNVEV (reference sequence). V lost 7 bases to trimming and J lost 3 bases, with 16 bases between them. The CDR3 loop reads CASNKLGGDYNEQFF. CDR3 nucleotides: TGTGCCAGCAACAAGCTAGGCGGGGACTACAATGAGCAGTTCTTC.

This clone was seen only once. The CDR3 is CASSSLDRGGNEKLFF. Here the CDR3 DNA reads TGCGCCAGCAGCTCACTTGACCGGGGAGGTAATGAAAAACTGTTTTTT. The chain is built from TRBV4-1 and TRBJ1-4, with D unclear. The CDR3 runs 16 residues. Trimming took off 5 bases at V and 4 bases at J, with 17 bases between the two ends. Germline values: CDR1 MGHRA, CDR2 YSYEKL.

This sequence joins TRBV6-6 and TRBJ2-1; D is possibly TRBD2 (6 bases). This CDR3 region has 14 residues. Germline V lookup: CDR1 MNHNY, CDR2 SVGAGI (reference sequence). Trimming took 7 bases from V and 7 from J, leaving 17 bases between them. CDR3 residues: CASKAGTGGNEQFF. The DNA for the CDR3 is TGTGCCAGCAAGGCGGGGACCGGCGGGAATGAGCAGTTCTTC.

The rearrangement links TRBV7-2 to TRBJ2-5, with TRBD1 matching over 10 bases. The CDR3 is 16 residues long. Germline trimming cut 6 bases from V and 4 bases from J; bases unmatched to any gene: 11. CDR1 and CDR2 from the germline V gene are SGHTA and FQGNSA. The CDR3: CASSSGTGERRETQYF. CDR3 DNA: TGTGCCAGCAGTTCGGGGACAGGGGAGAGGAGAGAGACCCAGTACTTC.

This sequence joins TRBV7-2 and TRBJ2-2, with D unclear. V was shortened by 5 bases and J by 3 bases, with 4 bases between the two germline ends. Germline V gives CDR1 SGHTA, CDR2 FQGNSA. The CDR3 covers 12 residues. The chain's CDR3 is CASSTDTGELFF. The CDR3 coding sequence is TGTGCCAGCAGCACGGACACCGGGGAGCTGTTTTTT.

V usage is TRBV18 and J usage is TRBJ2-7; 9 nucleotides align to TRBD1. V shed 3 bases and J 7 bases; nucleotides not matched to a gene: 4. Germline V lookup: CDR1 KGHSH, CDR2 LQKENI. CDR3 length: 13 residues. CDR3 protein: CASSPGQGLEQYF. The CDR3, as DNA: TGTGCCAGCTCACCGGGACAGGGTTTGGAGCAGTACTTC.

The V and J genes are TRBV25-1 and TRBJ2-3; no clear D gene. CDR3 length: 14 amino acids. CDR1 is MGHDK and CDR2 is SYGVNS in the germline V gene. Deletions cut 3 bases from V and 0 bases from J, with 7 bases between. CDR3 protein: CASSDIRSTDTQYF. The CDR3 DNA is TGTGCCAGCAGTGATATCCGTAGCACAGATACGCAGTATTTT.

V usage is TRBV5-1 and J usage is TRBJ2-5, with D maybe TRBD1 (6 bases). Germline CDR1 reads SGHRS; CDR2 reads YFSETQ. V was shortened by 1 base and J by 4 bases, with 11 bases between the two germline ends. This CDR3 region has 14 residues. Here the CDR3 reads CASSLNGGGETQYF. CDR3 coding DNA: TGCGCCAGCAGCTTGAATGGGGGCGGAGAGACCCAGTACTTC.

In this sample, this clone turned up once. This CDR3 reads CASSKTQGLNEKLFF. DNA of the CDR3: TGTGCCAGCTCCAAAACCCAGGGCCTTAATGAAAAACTGTTTTTT. The gene calls are TRBV18 and TRBJ1-4, with D perhaps matching TRBD1 (5 bases). Germline-derived CDR1 and CDR2 are KGHSH and LQKENI. The CDR3 contains 15 residues. V lost 6 bases to trimming and J lost 4 bases, with 15 bases between them.

This clone was counted once. The chain links TRBV27 to TRBJ2-1; D is perhaps TRBD2 (6 bases). V lost 10 bases and J 6 bases, leaving 19 bases between the germline ends. This CDR3 has 14 amino acids. Germline assignment: CDR1 MNHEY and CDR2 SMNVEV (reference sequence). DNA of the CDR3: TGTGCCACCAGCAGGGTAGCGGAGTCCAATGAGCAGTTCTTC. It is translated as CATSRVAESNEQFF.

The chain is built from TRBV5-1 and TRBJ2-7; 7 bases are shared with TRBD1. The germline V gene has CDR1 SGHRS and CDR2 YFSETQ. V gave up 6 bases and J gave up 5 bases; unmatched junction bases: 14. The CDR3 extends over 15 amino acids. CDR3 protein: CASNPGRTGVDEQYF. The CDR3 bases are TGCGCCAGCAACCCCGGTAGGACAGGAGTTGACGAGCAGTACTTC.

This clone showed up just once. V and J are TRBV30 and TRBJ2-1; 8 nucleotides agree with TRBD2. Germline V gene sequence: CDR1 GTSNPN, CDR2 SVGIG (reference sequence). V gave up 3 bases and J gave up 0 bases; unmatched junction bases: 10. CDR3 size: 17 residues. CDR3 nucleotides: TGTGCCTGGAGAATGGGGCGGGAGGTTAACTCCTACAATGAGCAGTTCTTC. Its protein product is CAWRMGREVNSYNEQFF.

The chain carries TRBV19 and TRBJ1-5, with D tentatively TRBD1 (6 bases). CDR1 is LNHDA, CDR2 SQIVND, per germline (reference sequence). The CDR3 contains 15 residues. V lost 1 base, J lost 5 bases, and 12 bases lay in between. In nucleotides, the CDR3 is TGTGCCAGTAGTATAGGGACAGAGATTCATCAGCCCCAGCATTTT. It specifies CASSIGTEIHQPQHF.

This clone was seen a handful of times. The chain is built from TRBV6-5 and TRBJ1-2; D unresolved. Germline CDR1 is MNHEY and CDR2 is SVGAGI. This CDR3 has 14 residues. The V and J ends lost 4 bases and 1 base respectively, with 10 bases between them. DNA for the CDR3: TGTGCCAGCAGTTCCGGGCCCCTTAACTATGGCTACACCTTC. This encodes CASSSGPLNYGYTF.

J is TRBJ2-1 and V is TRBV11-1, with 9 bases that match TRBD2. Per germline, CDR1 SGHAT and CDR2 FQDESV (reference sequence). The CDR3 length is 15 residues. V shed 1 base, J shed 5 bases, and the junction held 3 bases outside the gene matches. The CDR3 DNA reads TGTGCCAGCAGCTTAGAGGCGGGAGGGAACAATGAGCAGTTCTTC. Amino acids: CASSLEAGGNNEQFF.

This chain connects TRBV6-5 to TRBJ1-1; D perhaps matches TRBD1 (5 bases). The CDR3 totals 13 residues. V dropped 2 bases and J dropped 6 bases, with 10 bases sitting between them. In germline, CDR1 is MNHEY, CDR2 SVGAGI. CDR3 DNA: TGTGCCAGCAGTTACGGGGCATCCCCTGAAGCTTTCTTT. Translating it yields CASSYGASPEAFF.

This sequence joins TRBV7-2 and TRBJ2-7; D gene uncertain. The CDR3 loop spans 14 amino acids. Germline values: CDR1 SGHTA, CDR2 FQGNSA. The V and J ends lost 2 bases and 6 bases respectively, with 14 bases between them. The CDR3 region has the DNA TGTGCCAGCAGCTTATTAATGGGTGGGCGCGAGCAGTACTTC. Protein sequence: CASSLLMGGREQYF.